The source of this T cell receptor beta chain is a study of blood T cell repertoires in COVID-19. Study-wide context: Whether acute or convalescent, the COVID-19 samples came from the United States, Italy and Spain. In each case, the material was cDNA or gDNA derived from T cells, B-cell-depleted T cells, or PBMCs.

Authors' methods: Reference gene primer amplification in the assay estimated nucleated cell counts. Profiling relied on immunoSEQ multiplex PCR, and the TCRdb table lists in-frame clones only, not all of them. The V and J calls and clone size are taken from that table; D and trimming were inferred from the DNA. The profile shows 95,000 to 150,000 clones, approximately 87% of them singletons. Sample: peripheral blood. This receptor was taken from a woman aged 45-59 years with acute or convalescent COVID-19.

CDR3 region: CASSPSRDSPLHF. In DNA, the CDR3 is TGTGCCAGCTCACCTAGCAGGGATTCACCCCTCCACTTT. The rearrangement joins TRBV18 to TRBJ1-6; the D gene is possibly TRBD1 (5 bases). Deletions cut 3 bases from V and 8 bases from J, with 8 bases between. Germline CDR1 is KGHSH and CDR2 is LQKENI. The CDR3 length is 13 residues.